The source of this T cell receptor beta chain is a study of blood T cell repertoires in COVID-19. Study information: The origin of the acute and convalescent COVID-19 samples was the United States, Italy and Spain. In each case, the material was cDNA or gDNA derived from T cells, B-cell-depleted T cells, or PBMCs.

In the authors' workflow: It was from reference gene primer amplification that nucleated cell counts were estimated. Libraries were prepared by immunoSEQ multiplex PCR; TCRdb keeps only in-frame clonotypes and omits some of them. For V, J and clone size, that table is used; D and trimming come from the DNA. The data contain about 150,000 clones, roughly 85% of them singletons. The source material was peripheral blood. The clonotype was recovered from a woman aged 60-70 years with COVID-19, enrolled during active disease.

DNA for the CDR3: TGTGCCAGCAGCTTAAGGGCGTGGGGGGGCCAGTACAATGAGCAGTTCTTC. Residues: CASSLRAWGGQYNEQFF. This chain joins TRBV11-3 and TRBJ2-1; possible D gene TRBD2, 7 bases. Germline lookup yields CDR1 SGHNT and CDR2 YENEEA. The V gene lost 2 bases and the J gene lost 4 bases, with 18 bases spanning the gap. CDR3 length: 17 residues.